One sample yielded the 4 T cell receptor beta chains listed below, sequenced in a study of T cell clonality in common variable immunodeficiency. This table comes from immunoSEQ multiplex PCR, and its TCRdb copy is limited to in-frame clones, with some not included. Found here are tens of thousands of clones, no singletons; the ten largest cover about 4.5%. Material for sequencing was peripheral blood mononuclear cells. These receptors were obtained from a person aged 18 to 70 in good health.

This clone has ten or more counts. The read ends 3 residues shy of where the CDR3 ends; the end is completed using the germline J gene. J is TRBJ1-2 and V is TRBV19, with a possible D match to TRBD1 (5 bases). CDR1 LNHDA and CDR2 SQIVND come from the germline V gene (reference sequence). The CDR3 contains 15 residues. The chain's CDR3 is CASSMGYQGWLGYTF. The covered CDR3 bases are TGTGCCAGTAGTATGGGGTATCAGGGATGGTTGGGC.

This clone was seen many times. Sequencing ends 3 residues short of the CDR3 end; the germline J gene provides the rest. This CDR3 is also generated by other DNA sequences in the sample. The chain is built from TRBV19 and TRBJ2-2, with 8 bases identical to TRBD1. Germline CDR1 reads LNHDA; CDR2 reads SQIVND (reference sequence). Germline trimming cut 8 bases from V and 6 bases from J; bases unmatched to any gene: 2. This CDR3 region has 12 residues. CDR3 bases read: TGTGCCAGTTCGACAGGGGCCGGGGAG. Translation gives CASSTGAGE. The full CDR3 protein is CASSTGAGELFF.

In its sample, this clone was seen many times. The CDR3 goes on 3 residues after the read ends, and that part is filled in from the germline J gene. This sequence joins TRBV29-1 and TRBJ1-2, with D unclear. CDR1 SQVTM and CDR2 ANQGSEA come from the germline V gene. The CDR3 contains 12 residues. Trimming removed 7 bases from V and 4 bases from J, with 13 bases in between. CDR3 DNA, as far as it was read: TGCAGCGATGGAAGGGCCGGCTATGGC. Its translation is CSDGRAGYG. The full CDR3 reads CSDGRAGYGYTF.

This clone has at least ten counts. The CDR3 goes on 3 residues after the read ends, and that part is filled in from the germline J gene. The chain recombines TRBV18 with TRBJ1-3; D is uncertain. V gave up 3 bases and J gave up 8 bases, with 14 bases separating them. This CDR3 comprises 14 residues. CDR1 KGHSH and CDR2 LQKENI come from the germline V gene. This chain's CDR3 is CASSPIRAQDTIYF. CDR3 bases read: TGTGCCAGCTCACCCATTAGGGCCCAAGACACC.